Listed here are 23 T cell receptor beta chains from one sample, sequenced in a study of blood T cell repertoires in COVID-19. Method: immunoSEQ multiplex PCR; TCRdb's copy keeps in-frame clones and lacks some. The table includes roughly 250,000 clones, 81% detected once. Material: peripheral blood. The receptors originated from a woman aged 60-75 years with active or convalescent COVID-19.

The gene calls are TRBV11-2 and TRBJ2-1; tentatively, D is TRBD2 (5 bases). Germline V gene sequence: CDR1 SGHAT, CDR2 FQNNGV. This CDR3 spans 14 amino acids. V lost 7 bases, J lost 10 bases, and 20 bases lay in between. The CDR3, as DNA: TGTGCCAGCAAACCCGGCGGTAGCGTAGAAGAGCAGTTCTTC. This encodes CASKPGGSVEEQFF. The variable domain in full, completed from reference TRBV11-2 and TRBJ2-1, reads EAGVAQSPRYKIIEKRQSVAFWCNPISGHATLYWYQQILGQGPKLLIQFQNNGVVDDSQLPKDRFSAERLKGVDSTLKIQPAKLEDSAVYLCASKPGGSVEEQFFGPGTRLTVL.

A note on this clone: One junction end does not reproduce the germline sequence, and a read error may be involved. The chain is built from TRBV18 and TRBJ2-5; D remains ambiguous. This CDR3 contains 14 residues. Germline CDR1 KGHSH, CDR2 LQKENI. CDR3 loop: CASSPPSAGETQYF. DNA of the CDR3: TGTGCCAGCTCTCCACCTAGTGCAGGAGAGACCCAGTACTTC.

Remarks on this clone: This sample also contains other DNA sequences that code for the same CDR3. V is TRBV18 and J is TRBJ2-1; 8 positions match TRBD1. The trim removed 3 bases at V and 5 bases at J, leaving 0 bases unmatched. The germline V gene has CDR1 KGHSH and CDR2 LQKENI. The CDR3 is made up of 13 amino acids. The CDR3 DNA is TGTGCCAGCTCACCGACAGGGGACAATGAGCAGTTCTTC. Translation gives CASSPTGDNEQFF. Combining the CDR3 with reference TRBV18 and TRBJ2-1 gives the whole variable domain NAGVMQNPRHLVRRRGQEARLRCSPMKGHSHVYWYRQLPEEGLKFMVYLQKENIIDESGMPKERFSAEFPKEGPSILRIQQVVRGDSAAYFCASSPTGDNEQFFGPGTRLTVL.

This chain uses TRBV27 with TRBJ1-3; 8 bases agree with TRBD1. V gave up 5 bases and J gave up 1 base; unmatched junction bases: 4. Per the germline V gene, CDR1 is MNHEY and CDR2 is SMNVEV (reference sequence). The CDR3 length is 15 residues. Here the CDR3 reads CASSLQGGSGNTIYF. The CDR3 nucleotides are TGTGCCAGCAGTCTACAGGGGGGTTCTGGAAACACCATATATTTT.

The V and J genes are TRBV21-1 and TRBJ2-2; the table assigns TRBD1, which was not confirmed against the DNA. TRBV21-1 is reported as a pseudogene. This CDR3 contains 17 residues. This chain's CDR3 is CASSKCRGTRNTGELFF. In DNA, the CDR3 is TGTGCCAGCAGCAAATGCCGAGGGACAAGAAACACCGGGGAGCTGTTTTTT.

The gene calls are TRBV5-1 and TRBJ2-5; 8 bases match TRBD2. The CDR3 has 15 residues. The V and J ends lost 1 base and 5 bases, in that order; junction bases with no gene match: 7. Germline CDR1 reads SGHRS; CDR2 reads YFSETQ. CDR3 DNA sequence: TGCGCCAGCAGCTTGCCAAGCGGGGGTGGGGAGACCCAGTACTTC. Residues: CASSLPSGGGETQYF.

The genes are TRBV11-2 and TRBJ2-5, with TRBD1 matching 9 bases. Per germline, CDR1 SGHAT and CDR2 FQNNGV. The length of the CDR3 is 13 residues. Germline trimming cut 5 bases from V and 3 bases from J; bases unmatched to any gene: 1. The CDR3 DNA follows: TGTGCCAGCAGCCGGGACAGGGAAGAGACCCAGTACTTC. Its translation: CASSRDREETQYF.

This chain links TRBV5-5 with TRBJ1-5, with 9 bases identical to TRBD1. The CDR3 spans 14 residues. The germline V gene encodes CDR1 SGHKS and CDR2 YYEKEE (reference sequence). J lost 9 bases, V lost 5 bases, and 9 bases had no gene match. The CDR3 is CASSLQGAMSPQHF. Here the CDR3 DNA reads TGTGCCAGCAGTTTACAGGGGGCAATGTCGCCCCAGCATTTT. Together with reference TRBV5-5 and TRBJ1-5, the CDR3 gives the full variable domain: DAGVTQSPTHLIKTRGQQVTLRCSPISGHKSVSWYQQVLGQGPQFIFQYYEKEERGRGNFPDRFSARQFPNYSSELNVNALLLGDSALYLCASSLQGAMSPQHFGDGTRLSIL.

This chain uses TRBV7-9 with TRBJ2-5; 14 positions match TRBD2. With V trimmed by 5 bases and J by 2 bases, 7 bases remained unmatched. Germline V gives CDR1 SEHNR, CDR2 FQNEAQ (reference sequence). The CDR3 extends over 17 amino acids. CDR3 region: CASSRGLAGDFQETQYF. As DNA, the CDR3 is TGTGCCAGCAGCAGGGGACTAGCGGGGGACTTTCAAGAGACCCAGTACTTC.

As for this clone: The sample contains more than one DNA sequence encoding this CDR3. This sequence joins TRBV5-1 and TRBJ1-5, with 8 bases identical to TRBD1. Trimming took 0 bases from V and 1 from J; bases not matched to a gene: 0. This CDR3 region has 15 residues. Looked up from germline, CDR1 is SGHRS and CDR2 is YFSETQ. CDR3 loop: CASSLDRGSNQPQHF. CDR3 nucleotide sequence: TGCGCCAGCAGCTTGGACAGGGGGAGCAATCAGCCCCAGCATTTT.

The chain is built from TRBV16 and TRBJ2-5; the D is unclear. CDR3 length: 13 amino acids. Germline CDR1 KGHSY, CDR2 FQNENV. Between the trimmed V and J ends, which lost 4 bases and 1 base, there was a span of 7 bases. CDR3 DNA sequence: TGTGCCAGCAGCCTTGGCAGCCAAGAGACCCAGTACTTC. Amino acids: CASSLGSQETQYF.

This chain joins TRBV7-9 and TRBJ2-7; D remains unclear. The germline CDR1 and CDR2 sequences are SEHNR and FQNEAQ (reference sequence). V was shortened by 3 bases and J by 4 bases, with 10 bases between the two germline ends. The CDR3 sequence is 13 residues long. CDR3 sequence: CASSLARRYEQYF. As DNA, the CDR3 is TGTGCCAGCAGCTTGGCTAGACGGTACGAGCAGTACTTC.

V is TRBV25-1 and J is TRBJ2-5; TRBD1 might be the D (5 bases). This CDR3 comprises 13 residues. Trimming took off 6 bases at V and 1 base at J, with 9 bases between the two ends. The V gene's germline CDR1 is MGHDK and CDR2 SYGVNS. CDR3 residues: CASSWGGQETQYF. In DNA, the CDR3 is TGTGCCAGCAGCTGGGGCGGCCAAGAGACCCAGTACTTC.

J is TRBJ2-2 and V is TRBV5-1; 8 bases are shared with TRBD1. The germline V gene encodes CDR1 SGHRS and CDR2 YFSETQ. The CDR3 is made up of 17 amino acids. Trimming removed 6 bases from V and 0 bases from J; junction bases left unmatched: 10. The CDR3 here is CASKPRTGIANTGELFF. The CDR3 DNA follows: TGCGCCAGCAAACCAAGGACAGGGATTGCGAACACCGGGGAGCTGTTTTTT.

The chain employs TRBV11-2 and TRBJ1-2, with D perhaps TRBD1 (6 bases). CDR3 length: 15 amino acids. Germline V gene data show CDR1 as SGHAT and CDR2 as FQNNGV. V was cut by 4 bases and J by 6 bases, with 18 bases left in between. The CDR3, as DNA: TGTGCCAGCAGCTATGGGAACAGGGTGATCCATGGCTACACCTTC. Encoded protein: CASSYGNRVIHGYTF. The complete variable domain, with remaining parts taken from reference TRBV11-2 and TRBJ1-2, reads EAGVAQSPRYKIIEKRQSVAFWCNPISGHATLYWYQQILGQGPKLLIQFQNNGVVDDSQLPKDRFSAERLKGVDSTLKIQPAKLEDSAVYLCASSYGNRVIHGYTFGSGTRLTVV.

This sequence joins TRBV3-1 (or the pseudogene TRBV3-2) and TRBJ1-3; D ambiguous. Germline V gene data show CDR1 as LGHDT and CDR2 as YNNKEL (reference sequence). This CDR3 region has 15 residues. V was shortened by 0 bases and J by 0 bases, with 6 bases between the two germline ends. The CDR3, as DNA: TGTGCCAGCAGCCAAGATTCAGTCTCTGGAAACACCATATATTTT. Protein sequence: CASSQDSVSGNTIYF.

The genes are TRBV9 and TRBJ1-3; no clear D gene. V was clipped by 5 bases and J by 0 bases, with 12 bases between them. CDR1 and CDR2 from the germline V gene are SGDLS and YYNGEE. The CDR3 is 15 residues long. The CDR3 region is CASRRRRNSGNTIYF. The CDR3 region has the DNA TGTGCCAGCAGAAGGAGGAGAAACTCTGGAAACACCATATATTTT. Complete variable domain (other parts from reference TRBV9 and TRBJ1-3): DSGVTQTPKHLITATGQRVTLRCSPRSGDLSVYWYQQSLDQGLQFLIQYYNGEERAKGNILERFSAQQFPDLHSELNLSSLELGDSALYFCASRRRRNSGNTIYFGEGSWLTVV.

The chain employs TRBV5-1 and TRBJ2-1; tentative D call: TRBD2 (6 bases). Looked up from germline, CDR1 is SGHRS and CDR2 is YFSETQ. Trimming shortened V by 0 bases and J by 0 bases, and 16 bases separated the two germline ends. The CDR3 extends over 18 amino acids. In DNA, the CDR3 is TGCGCCAGCAGCTTGGATGGATTCGCGGGGAGCTCCTACAATGAGCAGTTCTTC. Its translation: CASSLDGFAGSSYNEQFF.

This clone was observed a single time. The chain uses TRBV7-7 and TRBJ2-5; 9 nucleotides line up with TRBD1. V lost 5 bases and J lost 5; bases outside the gene matches: 9. The CDR3 is 15 amino acids. Looked up from germline, CDR1 is SSHAT and CDR2 is FNYEAQ (reference sequence). The CDR3 loop reads CASSQRTGAWETQYF. In nucleotides, the CDR3 is TGTGCCAGCAGCCAGAGGACAGGGGCGTGGGAGACCCAGTACTTC.

The chain combines TRBV6-5 with TRBJ1-1; the D gene is possibly TRBD1 (6 bases). Germline V gene sequence: CDR1 MNHEY, CDR2 SVGAGI. The V end lost 6 bases, the J end lost 9 bases, and 20 bases lay between the germline ends. The CDR3 consists of 14 residues. CDR3 in amino acids: CASSDGGRGVQAFF. CDR3 DNA: TGTGCCAGCAGCGATGGGGGCCGGGGTGTCCAAGCTTTCTTT.

The chain links TRBV25-1 to TRBJ1-3, with D perhaps TRBD1 (6 bases). The CDR3 is 15 amino acids. From germline, CDR1 is MGHDK and CDR2 SYGVNS. Trimming stripped 4 bases from V and 2 bases from J, with 12 bases between. The CDR3 spells CASSAYRETGNTIYF. The CDR3 region has the DNA TGTGCCAGCAGTGCGTACAGGGAAACTGGAAACACCATATATTTT.

V and J are TRBV5-5 and TRBJ2-1, with 12 bases fitting TRBD1. V shed 0 bases and J 7 bases; nucleotides not matched to a gene: 11. The CDR3 is made up of 18 amino acids. The germline V gene encodes CDR1 SGHKS and CDR2 YYEKEE (reference sequence). As DNA, the CDR3 is TGTGCCAGCAGCTTGGTTGCGGGACAGGGGGCTTTGGGGAATGAGCAGTTCTTC. Amino acid sequence: CASSLVAGQGALGNEQFF.

The chain employs TRBV9 and TRBJ1-5; the match to TRBD1 covers 9 bases. Per germline, CDR1 SGDLS and CDR2 YYNGEE. With 4 bases clipped from V and 5 bases from J, the junction kept 4 bases outside the gene matches. The CDR3 is 14 amino acids. In nucleotides, the CDR3 is TGTGCCAGCAGCACTGGGACAGGGTATCAGCCCCAGCATTTT. Protein sequence: CASSTGTGYQPQHF.